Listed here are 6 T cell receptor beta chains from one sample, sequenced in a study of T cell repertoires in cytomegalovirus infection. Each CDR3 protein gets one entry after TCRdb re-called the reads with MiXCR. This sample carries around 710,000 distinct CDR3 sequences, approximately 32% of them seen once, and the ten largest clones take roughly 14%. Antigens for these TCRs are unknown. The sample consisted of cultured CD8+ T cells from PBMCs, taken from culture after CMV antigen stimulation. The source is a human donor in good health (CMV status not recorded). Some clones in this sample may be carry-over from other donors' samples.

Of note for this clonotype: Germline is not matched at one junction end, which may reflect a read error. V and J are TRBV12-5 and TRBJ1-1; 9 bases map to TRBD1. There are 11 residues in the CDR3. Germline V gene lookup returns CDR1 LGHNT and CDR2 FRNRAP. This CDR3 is CAWDRDTEASF. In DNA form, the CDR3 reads TGTGCCTGGGACAGGGACACTGAAGCTTCCTTT.

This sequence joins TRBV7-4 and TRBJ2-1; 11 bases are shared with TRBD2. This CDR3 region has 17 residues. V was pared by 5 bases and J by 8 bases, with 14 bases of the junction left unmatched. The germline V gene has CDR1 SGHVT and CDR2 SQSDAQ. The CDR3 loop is CASSTLPTSGVLDEQFF. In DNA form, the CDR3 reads TGTGCCAGCAGCACTCTACCGACTAGCGGGGTGTTGGATGAGCAGTTCTTC.

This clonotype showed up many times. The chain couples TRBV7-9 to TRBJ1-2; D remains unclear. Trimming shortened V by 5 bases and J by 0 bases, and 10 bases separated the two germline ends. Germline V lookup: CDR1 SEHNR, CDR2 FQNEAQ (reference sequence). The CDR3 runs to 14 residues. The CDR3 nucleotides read TGTGCCAGCAGCCCACCGGGGACTAACTATGGCTACACCTTC. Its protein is CASSPPGTNYGYTF.

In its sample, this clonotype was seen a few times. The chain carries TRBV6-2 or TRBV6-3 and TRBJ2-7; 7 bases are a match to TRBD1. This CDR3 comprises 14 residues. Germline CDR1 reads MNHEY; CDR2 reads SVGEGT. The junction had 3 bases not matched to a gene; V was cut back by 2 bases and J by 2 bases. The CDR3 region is CASSYDRVTYEQYV. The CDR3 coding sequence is TGTGCCAGCAGTTACGACAGGGTCACCTACGAGCAGTACGTC.

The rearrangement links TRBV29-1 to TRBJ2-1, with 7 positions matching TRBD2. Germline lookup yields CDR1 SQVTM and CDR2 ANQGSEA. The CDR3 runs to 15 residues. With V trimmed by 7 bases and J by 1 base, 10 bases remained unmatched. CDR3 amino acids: CSAGLSGESYNEQFF. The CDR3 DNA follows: TGCAGCGCTGGCCTCAGCGGGGAGTCCTACAATGAGCAGTTCTTC.

The DNA for the CDR3 is TGTGCCAGCAGCTTAGGGGTGATAGGGGCAGAGACCCAGTACTTC. Protein sequence: CASSLGVIGAETQYF. The chain employs TRBV11-2 and TRBJ2-5; D may be TRBD1 (5 bases). In germline, CDR1 is SGHAT, CDR2 FQNNGV. Trimming pared 1 base from V and 4 bases from J, leaving 13 bases between. The CDR3 has 15 amino acids. Full variable domain (missing parts from reference TRBV11-2 and TRBJ2-5): EAGVAQSPRYKIIEKRQSVAFWCNPISGHATLYWYQQILGQGPKLLIQFQNNGVVDDSQLPKDRFSAERLKGVDSTLKIQPAKLEDSAVYLCASSLGVIGAETQYFGPGTRLLVL.